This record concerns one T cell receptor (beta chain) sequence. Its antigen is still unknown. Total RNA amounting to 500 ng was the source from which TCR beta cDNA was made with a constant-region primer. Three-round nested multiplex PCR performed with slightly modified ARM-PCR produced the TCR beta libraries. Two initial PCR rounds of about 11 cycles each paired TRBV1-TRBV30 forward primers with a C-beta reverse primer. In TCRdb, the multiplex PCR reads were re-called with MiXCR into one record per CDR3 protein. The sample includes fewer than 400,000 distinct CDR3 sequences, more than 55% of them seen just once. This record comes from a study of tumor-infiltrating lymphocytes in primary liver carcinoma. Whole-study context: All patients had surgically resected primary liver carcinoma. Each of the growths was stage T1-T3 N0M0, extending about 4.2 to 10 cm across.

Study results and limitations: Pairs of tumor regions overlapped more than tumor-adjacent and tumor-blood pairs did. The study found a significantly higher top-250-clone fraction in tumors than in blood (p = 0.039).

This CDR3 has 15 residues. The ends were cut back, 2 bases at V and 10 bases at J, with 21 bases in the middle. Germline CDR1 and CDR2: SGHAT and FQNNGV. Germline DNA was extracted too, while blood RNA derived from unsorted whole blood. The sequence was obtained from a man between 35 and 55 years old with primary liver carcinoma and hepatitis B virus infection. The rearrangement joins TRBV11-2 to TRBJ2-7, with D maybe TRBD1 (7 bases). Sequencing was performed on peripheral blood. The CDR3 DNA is TGTGCCAGCAGCTTAAGTCGACAGGGTGGGGAGGCCCAGTACTTC. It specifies CASSLSRQGGEAQYF.